This T cell receptor (beta chain) was profiled in a study of early T cells in non-severe SARS-CoV-2 infection. This clonotype occurred a few times. TCRdb re-analysed the 5' RACE reads in MiXCR, keeping a single row per CDR3 protein. The sample carries approximately 52,000 distinct CDR3 sequences, 15% recorded once. The CDR3 has 15 residues. V was clipped by 0 bases and J by 9 bases, with 17 bases between them. Germline V lookup: CDR1 SEHNR, CDR2 FQNEAQ (reference sequence). The source of this sequence is an adult who was a healthcare worker with PCR-confirmed SARS-CoV-2 infection or an uninfected control (not recorded which). This specimen consisted of whole blood, obtained at baseline. The genes are TRBV7-9 and TRBJ1-1, with a possible D match to TRBD1 (5 bases). The CDR3 sequence: CASSLARGTAAKAFF. The CDR3 DNA reads as TGTGCCAGCAGCTTAGCGAGAGGGACGGCGGCAAAAGCTTTCTTT.